This T cell receptor beta chain came from a study of T cell repertoires and HLA-DP antigens. Turning to the study itself: One alloantigen had some eleven groove amino acid differences from self, the other one. Sorted CD137+CD4+ samples averaged approximately 0.2 ug DNA; pre-culture CD4+ samples, 900 to 1,500 ng.

The CDR3 has 16 amino acids. The germline V gene has CDR1 LNHDA and CDR2 SQIVND (reference sequence). V was pared by 0 bases and J by 3 bases, with 4 bases of the junction left unmatched. Method: immunoSEQ multiplex PCR; TCRdb's copy keeps in-frame clones and lacks some. The data show about 73,000 clones, with about four fifths seen just once and approximately 1.4% held by the top ten. About this clone: Its antigen is as yet unknown.

The receptor comes from a man aged 55 to 70 in good health and CMV-seronegative. V is TRBV19 and J is TRBJ2-3; 9 bases match TRBD1. The sequenced material came from CD4+ T cells from PBMCs. The CDR3 DNA sequence: TGTGCCAGTAGTATAGAAGGGACAGGGTCGACAGATACGCAGTATTTT. This gives the protein CASSIEGTGSTDTQYF. Using reference TRBV19 and TRBJ2-3 for the parts outside the CDR3, the full variable domain is DGGITQSPKYLFRKEGQNVTLSCEQNLNHDAMYWYRQDPGQGLRLIYYSQIVNDFQKGDIAEGYSVSREKKESFPLTVTSAQKNPTAFYLCASSIEGTGSTDTQYFGPGTRLTVL.